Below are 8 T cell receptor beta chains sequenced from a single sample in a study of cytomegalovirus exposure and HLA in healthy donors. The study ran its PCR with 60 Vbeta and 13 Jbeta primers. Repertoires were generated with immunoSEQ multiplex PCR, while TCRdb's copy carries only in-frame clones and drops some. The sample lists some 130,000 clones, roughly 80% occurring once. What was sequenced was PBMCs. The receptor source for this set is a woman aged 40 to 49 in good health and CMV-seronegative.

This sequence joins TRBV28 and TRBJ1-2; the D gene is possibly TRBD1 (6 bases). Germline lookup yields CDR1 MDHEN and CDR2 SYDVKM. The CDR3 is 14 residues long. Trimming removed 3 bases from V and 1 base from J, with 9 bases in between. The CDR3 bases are TGTGCCAGCAGTTTGGACAGCGGTAACTATGGCTACACCTTC. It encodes CASSLDSGNYGYTF.

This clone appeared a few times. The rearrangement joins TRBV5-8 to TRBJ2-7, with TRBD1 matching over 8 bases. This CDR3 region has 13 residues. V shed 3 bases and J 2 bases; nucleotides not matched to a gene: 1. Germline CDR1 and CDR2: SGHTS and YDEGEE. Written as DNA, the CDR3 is TGTGCCAGCAGCTCGGACAGGGCCTACGAGCAGTACTTC. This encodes CASSSDRAYEQYF.

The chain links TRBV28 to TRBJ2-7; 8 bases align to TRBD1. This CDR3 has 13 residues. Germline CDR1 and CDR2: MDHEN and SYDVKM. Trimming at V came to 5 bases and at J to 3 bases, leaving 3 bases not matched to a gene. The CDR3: CASSPRGLYEQYF. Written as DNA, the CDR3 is TGTGCCAGCAGTCCCAGGGGGCTCTACGAGCAGTACTTC.

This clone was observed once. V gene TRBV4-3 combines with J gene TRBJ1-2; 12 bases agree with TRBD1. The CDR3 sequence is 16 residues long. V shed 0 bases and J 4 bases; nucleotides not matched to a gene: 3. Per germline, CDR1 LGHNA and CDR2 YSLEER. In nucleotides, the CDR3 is TGCGCCAGCAGCCAAGATGGGACAGGGGGCGTCTATGGCTACACCTTC. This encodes CASSQDGTGGVYGYTF.

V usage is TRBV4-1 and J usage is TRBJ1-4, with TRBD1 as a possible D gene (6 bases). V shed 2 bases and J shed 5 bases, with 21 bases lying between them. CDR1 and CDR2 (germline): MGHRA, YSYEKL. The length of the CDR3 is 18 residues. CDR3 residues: CASSQRGSTGSYNEKLFF. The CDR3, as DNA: TGCGCCAGCAGCCAAAGGGGGTCTACCGGGTCCTACAATGAAAAACTGTTTTTT.

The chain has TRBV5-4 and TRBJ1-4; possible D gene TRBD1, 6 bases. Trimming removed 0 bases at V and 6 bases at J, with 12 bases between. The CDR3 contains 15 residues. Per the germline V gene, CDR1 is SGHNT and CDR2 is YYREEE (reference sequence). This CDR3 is CASSLGGGRDEKLFF. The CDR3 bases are TGTGCCAGCAGCTTGGGGGGGGGCAGAGATGAAAAACTGTTTTTT.

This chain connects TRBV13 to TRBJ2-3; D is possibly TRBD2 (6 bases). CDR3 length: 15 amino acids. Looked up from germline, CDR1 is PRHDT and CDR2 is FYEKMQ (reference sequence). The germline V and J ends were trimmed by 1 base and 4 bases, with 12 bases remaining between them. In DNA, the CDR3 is TGTGCCAGCAGCTTAGTTGTGCCGGGAGCAGATACGCAGTATTTT. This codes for CASSLVVPGADTQYF.

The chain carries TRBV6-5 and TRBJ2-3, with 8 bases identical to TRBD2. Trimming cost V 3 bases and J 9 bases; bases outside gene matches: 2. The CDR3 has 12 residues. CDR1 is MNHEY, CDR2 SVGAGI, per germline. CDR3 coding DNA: TGTGCCAGCAGTTATCGGGGGGGGACGCAGTATTTT. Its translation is CASSYRGGTQYF.